This T cell receptor (beta chain) is drawn from a study of T cell responses to AZD1222 COVID-19 vaccine. Broader study findings: There were mostly white British donors and more females than males, and clonal diversity was possibly underestimated.

The V and J ends lost 9 bases and 8 bases respectively, with 10 bases between them. Germline loops: CDR1 KGHDR, CDR2 SFDVKD. This CDR3 region has 11 residues. A note on this clone: The antigen remains undetermined.

Produced via immunoSEQ multiplex PCR; TCRdb's table is partial and in-frame only. The sample comprises 100,000 to 150,000 clones, 88% of which are singletons, and around 20% rests with the top ten. The V and J genes are TRBV24-1 and TRBJ2-1; D is perhaps TRBD1 (5 bases). The clonotype originates from an adult in good health. The input for sequencing was peripheral blood, taken on day 0 of MenACWY control vaccination. The CDR3 DNA reads TGTGCCACCCTTAAAGGGGATGAGCAGTTCTTC. Translated: CATLKGDEQFF.